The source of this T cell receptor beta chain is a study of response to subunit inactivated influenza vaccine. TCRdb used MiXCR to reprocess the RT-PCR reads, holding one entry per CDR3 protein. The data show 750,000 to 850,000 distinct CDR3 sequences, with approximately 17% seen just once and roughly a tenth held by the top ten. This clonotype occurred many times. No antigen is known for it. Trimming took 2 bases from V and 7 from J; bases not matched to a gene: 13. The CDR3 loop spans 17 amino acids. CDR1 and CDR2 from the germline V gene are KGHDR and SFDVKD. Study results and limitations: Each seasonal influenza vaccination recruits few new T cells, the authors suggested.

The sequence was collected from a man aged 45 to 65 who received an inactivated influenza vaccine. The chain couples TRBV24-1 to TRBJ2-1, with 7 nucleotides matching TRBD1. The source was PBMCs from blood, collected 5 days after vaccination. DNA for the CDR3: TGTGCCACCAGTGATTGGGCTTTTGTGACAGGGAGAAATGAGCAGTTCTTC. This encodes CATSDWAFVTGRNEQFF.